This TCR beta chain came from a study of blood T cell repertoires in COVID-19. Study background: Spain, Italy and the United States supplied samples that represented acute and convalescent COVID-19. T cells, B-cell-depleted T cells, or PBMCs provided the cDNA or gDNA that served as material.

Original processing methods: Reference gene primer amplification in the assay estimated nucleated cell counts. Using immunoSEQ multiplex PCR, the repertoire was profiled, and TCRdb retains in-frame clones only, with some absent. The V and J calls and the clone size are those of that table, but D and trimming were determined from the DNA. This sample carries 310,000 or so clones, 86% of them seen once, and the ten largest clones take around 1.7%. The CDR3 covers 18 residues. V shed 4 bases, J shed 1 base, and the junction held 13 bases outside the gene matches. In germline, CDR1 is MNHEY, CDR2 SMNVEV (reference sequence).

The origin of this receptor is a woman aged 45-65 years with acute or convalescent COVID-19. The sequencing input was peripheral blood. V gene TRBV27 combines with J gene TRBJ2-5; 9 bases are shared with TRBD2. The CDR3 nucleotides are TGTGCCAGCAGTTCCTTGGGGCTAGCGGGGACTTTCCAAGAGACCCAGTACTTC. Translated: CASSSLGLAGTFQETQYF.